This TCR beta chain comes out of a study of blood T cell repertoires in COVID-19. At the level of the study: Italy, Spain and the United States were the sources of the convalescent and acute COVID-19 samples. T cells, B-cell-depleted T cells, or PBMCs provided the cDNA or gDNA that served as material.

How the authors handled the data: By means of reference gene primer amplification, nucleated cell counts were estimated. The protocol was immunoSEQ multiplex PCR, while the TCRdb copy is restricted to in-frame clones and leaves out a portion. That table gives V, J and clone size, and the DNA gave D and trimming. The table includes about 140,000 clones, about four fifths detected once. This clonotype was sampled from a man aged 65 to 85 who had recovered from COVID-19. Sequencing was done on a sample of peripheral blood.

The CDR3 is CASSIEAGVRTGELFF. The CDR3, as DNA: TGTGCCAGTAGTATAGAGGCGGGAGTCAGGACCGGGGAGCTGTTTTTT. The chain is built from TRBV19 and TRBJ2-2, with 7 bases identical to TRBD2. Germline-derived CDR1 and CDR2 are LNHDA and SQIVND (reference sequence). This CDR3 is 16 amino acids long. V lost 0 bases to trimming and J lost 5 bases; unmatched junction nucleotides: 6.